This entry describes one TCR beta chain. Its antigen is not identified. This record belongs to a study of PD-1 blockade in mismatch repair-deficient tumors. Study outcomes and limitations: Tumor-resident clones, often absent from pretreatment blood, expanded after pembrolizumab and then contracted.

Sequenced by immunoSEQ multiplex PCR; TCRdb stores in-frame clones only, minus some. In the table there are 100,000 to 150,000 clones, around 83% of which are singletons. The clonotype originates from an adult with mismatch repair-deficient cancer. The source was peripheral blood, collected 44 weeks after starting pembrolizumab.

CDR3 DNA: TGTGCCAGTGAATGGGGCAATAGCAATCAGCCCCAGCATTTT. This sequence encodes CASEWGNSNQPQHF. The rearrangement uses TRBV19 and TRBJ1-5, with a weak D call TRBD1 (5 bases). This CDR3 is built from 14 residues. V was cut by 8 bases and J by 0 bases, with 11 bases left in between. Germline V gene sequence: CDR1 LNHDA, CDR2 SQIVND (reference sequence).